The 8 T cell receptor beta chains below were found in one sample sequenced in a study of T cell responses to AZD1222 COVID-19 vaccine. TCRdb's table, derived via immunoSEQ multiplex PCR, lists solely in-frame clones and lacks some. The sample holds fewer than 90,000 clones; 70% to 90% are singletons and the top ten take 5.6%. Sequenced material: peripheral blood, taken 28 days after the second AZD1222 dose. The receptors stem from an adult who received the AZD1222 COVID-19 vaccine.

This chain joins TRBV7-2 and TRBJ2-1, with TRBD2 matching over 9 bases. CDR1 and CDR2 from the germline V gene are SGHTA and FQGNSA. Losses at the gene ends were 3 bases for V and 0 bases for J; bases not matched to a gene: 3. This CDR3 region has 16 residues. Written as DNA, the CDR3 is TGTGCCAGCAGCTTGGGCGGGGGGGCCTCCTACAATGAGCAGTTCTTC. The encoded protein is CASSLGGGASYNEQFF.

This clone was detected only once. The J gene is TRBJ1-6, the V gene TRBV6-5, with TRBD1 matching 7 bases. This CDR3 contains 15 residues. V dropped 5 bases and J dropped 9; count of bases not matched to a gene: 10. The V gene's germline CDR1 is MNHEY and CDR2 SVGAGI. In DNA form, the CDR3 reads TGTGCCAGCAGTCGGGGACAGCCCGGACCTTCACCCCTCCACTTT. It yields the protein CASSRGQPGPSPLHF.

This clone was observed a single time. V gene TRBV5-1 combines with J gene TRBJ2-6; D gene unclear. V was cut by 4 bases and J by 0 bases, with 11 bases left in between. CDR1 SGHRS and CDR2 YFSETQ come from the germline V gene. CDR3 size: 16 residues. DNA for the CDR3: TGCGCCAGCAGCGGGGTAGAGCGCTCTGGGGCCAACGTCCTGACTTTC. This codes for CASSGVERSGANVLTF.

This chain joins TRBV3-1 (or the pseudogene TRBV3-2) and TRBJ2-1; 8 nucleotides agree with TRBD1. The CDR3 extends over 15 amino acids. The V and J ends lost 4 bases and 7 bases, in that order; junction bases with no gene match: 9. Germline assignment: CDR1 LGHDT and CDR2 YNNKEL (reference sequence). The CDR3 sequence: CASSRKDRESNEQFF. The CDR3 DNA is TGTGCCAGCAGCCGCAAGGACAGGGAATCGAATGAGCAGTTCTTC.

The rearrangement uses TRBV10-3 and TRBJ1-3; 7 nucleotides align to TRBD1. Trimming at V came to 4 bases and at J to 1 base, leaving 4 bases not matched to a gene. This CDR3 is 15 amino acids long. The germline V gene encodes CDR1 ENHRY and CDR2 SYGVKD. CDR3 sequence reads: CAISALGQSGNTIYF. The CDR3 nucleotides read TGTGCCATCAGTGCCCTGGGACAGTCTGGAAACACCATATATTTT.

V and J are TRBV7-2 and TRBJ2-7; D might be TRBD1 (5 bases). Germline-derived CDR1 and CDR2 are SGHTA and FQGNSA. This CDR3 spans 14 amino acids. The germline V and J ends were trimmed by 3 bases and 1 base, with 10 bases remaining between them. The CDR3 here is CASSFIQGSYEQYF. The CDR3 DNA reads TGTGCCAGCAGCTTTATCCAGGGTTCCTACGAGCAGTACTTC. Complete variable domain (other parts from reference TRBV7-2 and TRBJ2-7): GAGVSQSPSNKVTEKGKDVELRCDPISGHTALYWYRQSLGQGLEFLIYFQGNSAPDKSGLPSDRFSAERTGGSVSTLTIQRTQQEDSAVYLCASSFIQGSYEQYFGPGTRLTVT.

The chain uses TRBV28 and TRBJ2-7; D is perhaps TRBD1 (5 bases). V was pared by 6 bases and J by 3 bases, with 15 bases between. This CDR3 comprises 14 residues. The germline gives CDR1 MDHEN, CDR2 SYDVKM. Here the CDR3 reads CASRRRVDRYEQYF. In nucleotides, the CDR3 is TGTGCCAGCAGGCGCAGGGTGGATCGCTACGAGCAGTACTTC.

This chain connects TRBV9 to TRBJ2-5; 11 bases agree with TRBD2. This CDR3 contains 18 residues. Germline trimming cut 3 bases from V and 2 bases from J; bases unmatched to any gene: 12. Germline lookup yields CDR1 SGDLS and CDR2 YYNGEE. CDR3 sequence: CASSARLAGPATQETQYF. The CDR3 bases are TGTGCCAGCAGCGCGAGACTAGCGGGGCCTGCCACTCAAGAGACCCAGTACTTC. Together with reference TRBV9 and TRBJ2-5, the CDR3 gives the full variable domain: DSGVTQTPKHLITATGQRVTLRCSPRSGDLSVYWYQQSLDQGLQFLIQYYNGEERAKGNILERFSAQQFPDLHSELNLSSLELGDSALYFCASSARLAGPATQETQYFGPGTRLLVL.